This TCR beta chain stems from a study of molecular identifiers for immune sequencing clone quantification. The CDR3 is made up of 11 amino acids. The germline CDR1 and CDR2 sequences are DFQATT and SNEGSKA (reference sequence). V lost 7 bases, J lost 0 bases, and 7 bases lay in between. Via MiXCR, TCRdb re-called the PCR reads, giving one row per CDR3 protein. The repertoire includes 88,000 or so distinct CDR3 sequences, over 20% of them detected once, and about 1% sits in the top ten. This clonotype was counted at least ten times. Sequenced material: naive CD8+ T cells from blood, with Jurkat cell RNA spiked in. Subset defined: FACS-sorted CD8+CD4-CCR7+CD45RA+ naive T cells. The chain uses TRBV20-1 and TRBJ2-7, with D tentatively TRBD1 or TRBD2 (5 bases each). This sequence was found in a human donor in good health. Some libraries in this study had Jurkat cell RNA spiked in. CDR3 in amino acids: CSGGTSYEQYF. The CDR3 DNA reads as TGCAGTGGGGGGACCTCCTACGAGCAGTACTTC.